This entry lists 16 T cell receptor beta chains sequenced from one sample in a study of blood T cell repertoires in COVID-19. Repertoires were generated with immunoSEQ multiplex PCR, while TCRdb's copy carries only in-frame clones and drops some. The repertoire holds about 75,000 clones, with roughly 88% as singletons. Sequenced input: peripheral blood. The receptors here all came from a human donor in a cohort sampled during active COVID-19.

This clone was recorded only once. CDR3 amino acids: CASSLPPGQAYGYTF. As DNA, the CDR3 is TGTGCCAGCAGTTTACCCCCGGGACAGGCCTATGGCTACACCTTC. The chain has TRBV28 and TRBJ1-2, with 8 bases matching TRBD1. Germline V gives CDR1 MDHEN, CDR2 SYDVKM. This CDR3 comprises 15 residues. V was pared by 2 bases and J by 4 bases, with 6 bases of the junction left unmatched.

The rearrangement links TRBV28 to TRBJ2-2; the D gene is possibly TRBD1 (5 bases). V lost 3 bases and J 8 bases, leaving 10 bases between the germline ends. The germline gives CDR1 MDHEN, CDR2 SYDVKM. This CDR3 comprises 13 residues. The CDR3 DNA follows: TGTGCCAGCAGTTTTCCCCCAGGGGGGGAGCTGTTTTTT. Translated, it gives CASSFPPGGELFF.

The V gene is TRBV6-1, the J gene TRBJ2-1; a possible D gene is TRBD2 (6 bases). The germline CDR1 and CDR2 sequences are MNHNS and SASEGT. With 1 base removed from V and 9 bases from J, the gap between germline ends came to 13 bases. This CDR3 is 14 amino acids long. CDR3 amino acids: CASSEVGLAFEQFF. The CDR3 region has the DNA TGTGCCAGCAGTGAAGTAGGTCTAGCGTTTGAGCAGTTCTTC.

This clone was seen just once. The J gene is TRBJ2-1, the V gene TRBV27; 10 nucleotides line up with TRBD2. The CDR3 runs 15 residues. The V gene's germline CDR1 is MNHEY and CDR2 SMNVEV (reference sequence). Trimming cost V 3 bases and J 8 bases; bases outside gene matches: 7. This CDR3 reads CASSLLSGRPDEQFF. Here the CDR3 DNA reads TGTGCCAGCAGTTTGCTTAGCGGGAGGCCAGATGAGCAGTTCTTC.

In DNA form, the CDR3 reads TGTGCTAGTGGATGGGACATCTCCTACGAGCAGTACTTC. Translated: CASGWDISYEQYF. This chain connects TRBV12-5 to TRBJ2-7, with TRBD1 as a possible D gene (6 bases). The V gene lost 6 bases and the J gene lost 0 bases, with 9 bases spanning the gap. Germline V lookup: CDR1 LGHNT, CDR2 FRNRAP. This CDR3 has 13 amino acids. Full variable domain (outside the CDR3, taken from reference TRBV12-5 and TRBJ2-7): DARVTQTPRHKVTEMGQEVTMRCQPILGHNTVFWYRQTMMQGLELLAYFRNRAPLDDSGMPKDRFSAEMPDATLATLKIQPSEPRDSAVYFCASGWDISYEQYFGPGTRLTVT.

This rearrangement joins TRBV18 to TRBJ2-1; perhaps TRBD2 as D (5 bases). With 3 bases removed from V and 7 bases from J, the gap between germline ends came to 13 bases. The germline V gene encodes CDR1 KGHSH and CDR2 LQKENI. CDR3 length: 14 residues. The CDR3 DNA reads TGTGCCAGCTCACCGGCCCTATCGGGAAATGAGCAGTTCTTC. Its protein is CASSPALSGNEQFF.

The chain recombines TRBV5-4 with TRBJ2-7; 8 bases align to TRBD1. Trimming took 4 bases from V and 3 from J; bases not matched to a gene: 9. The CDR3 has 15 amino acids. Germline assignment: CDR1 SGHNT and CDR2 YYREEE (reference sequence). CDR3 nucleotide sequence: TGTGCCAGCAGCCCCGGGGCAGGGGGCATCTACGAGCAGTACTTC. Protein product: CASSPGAGGIYEQYF.

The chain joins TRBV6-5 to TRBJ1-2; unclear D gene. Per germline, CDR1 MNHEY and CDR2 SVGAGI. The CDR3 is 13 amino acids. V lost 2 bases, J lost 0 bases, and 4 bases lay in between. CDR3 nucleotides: TGTGCCAGCAGTTACGAGGCTAACTATGGCTACACCTTC. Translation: CASSYEANYGYTF.

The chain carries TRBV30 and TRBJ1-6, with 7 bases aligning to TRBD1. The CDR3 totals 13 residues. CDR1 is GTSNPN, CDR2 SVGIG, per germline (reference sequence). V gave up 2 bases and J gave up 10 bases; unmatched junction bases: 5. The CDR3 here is CAWSRDRDSPLHF. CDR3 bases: TGTGCCTGGAGTAGAGACAGGGACTCACCCCTCCACTTT.

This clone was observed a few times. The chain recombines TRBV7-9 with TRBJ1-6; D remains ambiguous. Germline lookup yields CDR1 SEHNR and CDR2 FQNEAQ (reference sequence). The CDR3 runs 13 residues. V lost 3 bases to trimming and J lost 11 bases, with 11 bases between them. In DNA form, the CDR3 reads TGTGCCAGCAGCTTTTTCGGGGAACCACCCCTCCACTTT. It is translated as CASSFFGEPPLHF. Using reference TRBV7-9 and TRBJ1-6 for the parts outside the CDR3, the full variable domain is DTGVSQNPRHKITKRGQNVTFRCDPISEHNRLYWYRQTLGQGPEFLTYFQNEAQLEKSRLLSDRFSAERPKGSFSTLEIQRTEQGDSAMYLCASSFFGEPPLHFGNGTRLTVT.

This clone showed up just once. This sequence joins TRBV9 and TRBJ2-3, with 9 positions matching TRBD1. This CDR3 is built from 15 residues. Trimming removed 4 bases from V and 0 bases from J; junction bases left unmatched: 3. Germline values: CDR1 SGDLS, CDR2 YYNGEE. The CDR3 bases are TGTGCCAGCAGCACTGGGACAGGGAGCACAGATACGCAGTATTTT. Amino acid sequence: CASSTGTGSTDTQYF.

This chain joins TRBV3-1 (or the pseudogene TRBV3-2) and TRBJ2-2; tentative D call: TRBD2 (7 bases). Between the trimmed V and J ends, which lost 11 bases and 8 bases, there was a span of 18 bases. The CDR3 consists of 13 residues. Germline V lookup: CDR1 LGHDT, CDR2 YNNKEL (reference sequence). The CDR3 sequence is CARGGRAGGELFF. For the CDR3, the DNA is TGTGCCCGCGGGGGCAGGGCGGGGGGGGAGCTGTTTTTT.

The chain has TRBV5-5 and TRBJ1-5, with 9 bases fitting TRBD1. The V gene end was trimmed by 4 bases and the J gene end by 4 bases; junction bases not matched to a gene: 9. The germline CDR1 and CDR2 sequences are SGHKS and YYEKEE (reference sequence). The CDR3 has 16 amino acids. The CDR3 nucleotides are TGTGCCAGCAGCCTCCACCCCGGACAGGGGAATCAGCCCCAGCATTTT. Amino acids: CASSLHPGQGNQPQHF. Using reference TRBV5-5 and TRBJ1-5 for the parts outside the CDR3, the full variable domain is DAGVTQSPTHLIKTRGQQVTLRCSPISGHKSVSWYQQVLGQGPQFIFQYYEKEERGRGNFPDRFSARQFPNYSSELNVNALLLGDSALYLCASSLHPGQGNQPQHFGDGTRLSIL.

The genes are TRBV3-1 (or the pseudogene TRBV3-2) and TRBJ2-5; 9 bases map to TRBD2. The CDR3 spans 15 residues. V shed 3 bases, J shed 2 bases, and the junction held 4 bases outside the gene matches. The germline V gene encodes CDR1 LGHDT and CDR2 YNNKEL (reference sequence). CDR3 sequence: CASSHSGRVQETQYF. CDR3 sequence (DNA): TGTGCCAGCAGCCATAGCGGGAGAGTACAAGAGACCCAGTACTTC.

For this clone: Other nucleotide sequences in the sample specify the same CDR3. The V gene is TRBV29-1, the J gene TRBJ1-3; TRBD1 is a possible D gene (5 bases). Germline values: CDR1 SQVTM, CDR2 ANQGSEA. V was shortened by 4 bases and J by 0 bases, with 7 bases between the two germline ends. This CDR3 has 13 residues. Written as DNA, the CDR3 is TGCAGCGTTGTAAGGGGCTCTGGAAACACCATATATTTT. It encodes CSVVRGSGNTIYF.

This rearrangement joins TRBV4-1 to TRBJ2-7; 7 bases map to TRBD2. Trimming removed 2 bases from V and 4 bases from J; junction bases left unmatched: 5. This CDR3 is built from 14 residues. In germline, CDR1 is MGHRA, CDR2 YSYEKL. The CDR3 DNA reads TGCGCCAGCAGCCAAAGACTAGCCAATTACGAGCAGTACTTC. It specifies CASSQRLANYEQYF.